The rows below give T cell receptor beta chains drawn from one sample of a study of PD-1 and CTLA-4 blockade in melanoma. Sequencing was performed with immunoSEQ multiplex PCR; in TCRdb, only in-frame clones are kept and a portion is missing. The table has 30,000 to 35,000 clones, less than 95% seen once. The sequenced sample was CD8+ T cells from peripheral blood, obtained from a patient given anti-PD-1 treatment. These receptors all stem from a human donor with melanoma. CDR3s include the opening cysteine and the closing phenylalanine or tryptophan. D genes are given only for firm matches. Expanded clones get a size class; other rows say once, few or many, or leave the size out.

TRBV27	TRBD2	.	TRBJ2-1	TGTGCCAGCAGTCTCCTAGGAGCGGGAACAAGCAATGAGCAGTTCTTC	CASSLLGAGTSNEQFF
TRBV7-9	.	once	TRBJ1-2	TGTGCCAGCAGCTTCCAGGGGTCAGGTTATGGCTACACCTTC	CASSFQGSGYGYTF
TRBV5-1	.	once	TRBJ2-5	TGCGCCAGCAGCCCCGACAGCGATTCCCAAGAGACCCAGTACTTC	CASSPDSDSQETQYF
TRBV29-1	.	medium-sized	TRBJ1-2	TGCAGCGTTGAAGACAGTCCCTATGGCTACACCTTC	CSVEDSPYGYTF
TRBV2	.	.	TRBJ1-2	TGTGCCAGCAAGGAGGAGGGAGACTATGGCTACACCTTC	CASKEEGDYGYTF
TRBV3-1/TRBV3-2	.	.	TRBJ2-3	TGTGCCAGCAGCCAAGCAGGGGATACGCAGTATTTT	CASSQAGDTQYF
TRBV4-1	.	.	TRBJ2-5	TGCGCCAGCAGCCAAAGGACCTGGGAGACCCAGTACTTC	CASSQRTWETQYF
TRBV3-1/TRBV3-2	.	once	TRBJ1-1	TGTGCCAGCAGCCGGCCCTGGGGGACGAACACTGAAGCTTTCTTT	CASSRPWGTNTEAFF
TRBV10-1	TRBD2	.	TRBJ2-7	TGCGCCAGCAGTGAGTCGGGAGGGGACGAGCAGTACTTC	CASSESGGDEQYF
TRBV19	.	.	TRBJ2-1	TGTGCCAGTAGTATGGGGAACGGGATCGGTGACGGTGAGCAGTTCTTC	CASSMGNGIGDGEQFF
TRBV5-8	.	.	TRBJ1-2	TGTGCCAGCAGCTTGTATCCGGGGCCTCCCTCGGGCTACACCTTC	CASSLYPGPPSGYTF
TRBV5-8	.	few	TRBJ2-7	TGTGCCAGCAGCTTCAACGAGCAGTACTTC	CASSFNEQYF
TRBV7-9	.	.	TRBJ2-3	TGTGCCAGCAGCTTAGCAAGCGAGAGCACAGATACGCAGTATTTT	CASSLASESTDTQYF
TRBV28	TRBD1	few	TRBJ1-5	TGTGCCAGCAGTTTGACAGGGGCAAGTGAAAATCAGCCCCAGCATTTT	CASSLTGASENQPQHF
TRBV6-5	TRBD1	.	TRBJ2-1	TGTGCCAGCAGCCCAGGACAGGGGGCGGACAATGAGCAGTTCTTC	CASSPGQGADNEQFF
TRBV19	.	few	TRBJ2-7	TGTGCCAGTAGTTCTAGGGTCTCCTACGAGCAGTACTTC	CASSSRVSYEQYF
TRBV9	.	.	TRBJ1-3	TGTGCCAGCAGCGTCGGCCCGAGCTCTGGAAACACCATATATTTT	CASSVGPSSGNTIYF
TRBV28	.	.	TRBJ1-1	TGTGCCAGCAGTCTTGTGGGACCCGCGACCGGCGGGACTGAAGCTTTCTTT	CASSLVGPATGGTEAFF
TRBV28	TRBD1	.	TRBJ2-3	TGTGCCAGCCGGGACAGCCGCACAGATACGCAGTATTTT	CASRDSRTDTQYF
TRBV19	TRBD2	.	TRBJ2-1	TGTGCCAGTAGTACCGGGGGGAGCTCCTACAATGAGCAGTTCTTC	CASSTGGSSYNEQFF